One sample yielded the 31 T cell receptor beta chains listed below, sequenced in a study of blood T cell repertoires in COVID-19. TCRdb's copy holds only in-frame clones and misses some; the assay was immunoSEQ multiplex PCR. The sample contains roughly 330,000 clones, over 70% of which appear only once. The sequenced sample was PBMCs or T cells enriched from blood (not recorded which). The origin of the receptors is a man younger than 45 who had recovered from COVID-19.

On this clone: The same CDR3 is also encoded by other DNA sequences in this sample. The chain carries TRBV18 and TRBJ2-5, with 9 bases lining up with TRBD2. The germline V gene has CDR1 KGHSH and CDR2 LQKENI. The CDR3 totals 15 residues. V lost 1 base, J lost 2 bases, and 2 bases stayed unmatched. CDR3 protein: CASSPLAGVQETQYF. CDR3 in DNA: TGTGCCAGCTCACCACTAGCGGGGGTACAAGAGACCCAGTACTTC.

The chain couples TRBV6-5 to TRBJ1-2; no clear D gene. The CDR3 sequence is 14 residues long. Germline V lookup: CDR1 MNHEY, CDR2 SVGAGI. V lost 7 bases and J lost 0, with 12 bases in between. CDR3 DNA: TGTGCCAGCACCCGAGCGCTAGCTAACTATGGCTACACCTTC. Its translation is CASTRALANYGYTF.

The genes are TRBV5-6 and TRBJ2-1; no reliable D call. The CDR3 has 12 residues. V shed 0 bases and J shed 11 bases, with 9 bases lying between them. Germline CDR1 is SGHDT and CDR2 is YYEEEE. The CDR3 region is CASSLDSGQQFF. The CDR3 region has the DNA TGTGCCAGCAGCTTGGACTCGGGTCAGCAGTTCTTC.

The rearrangement joins TRBV27 to TRBJ2-7; TRBD1 agrees at 12 bases. Germline CDR1 reads MNHEY; CDR2 reads SMNVEV (reference sequence). This CDR3 region has 16 residues. The V and J ends lost 3 bases and 4 bases, in that order; junction bases with no gene match: 7. CDR3 sequence reads: CASSLGQGALSYEQYF. The CDR3 bases are TGTGCCAGCAGTTTGGGACAGGGGGCCCTCTCTTACGAGCAGTACTTC.

This chain links TRBV3-1 (or the pseudogene TRBV3-2) with TRBJ2-3, with 7 bases aligning to TRBD1. V lost 4 bases and J lost 3; bases outside the gene matches: 13. The CDR3 sequence is 17 residues long. Germline assignment: CDR1 LGHDT and CDR2 YNNKEL (reference sequence). CDR3 amino acids: CASSLRLTGLETDTQYF. The DNA for the CDR3 is TGTGCCAGCAGCCTGAGACTGACAGGGTTGGAGACAGATACGCAGTATTTT.

The V call is TRBV6-1, the J call TRBJ2-1; 7 bases are shared with TRBD1. V shed 1 base, J shed 4 bases, and the junction held 4 bases outside the gene matches. This CDR3 has 15 residues. The V gene's germline CDR1 is MNHNS and CDR2 SASEGT. CDR3 loop: CASSEGPGQYNEQFF. CDR3 coding DNA: TGTGCCAGCAGTGAAGGGCCGGGACAGTACAATGAGCAGTTCTTC.

This clone was counted a single time. V usage is TRBV21-1 and J usage is TRBJ1-6; TRBD1, the table's D call, lacks a check against the DNA. TRBV21-1 counts as a pseudogene. This CDR3 is built from 14 residues. The CDR3 coding sequence is TGTGCCACGCGACAGGGGGCCGATAATTCACCCCTCCACTTT. Protein: CATRQGADNSPLHF.

V usage is TRBV11-2 and J usage is TRBJ2-5; 10 nucleotides line up with TRBD2. The germline gives CDR1 SGHAT, CDR2 FQNNGV. The V segment lost 5 bases and the J segment 5 bases; nucleotides outside the gene matches: 8. The CDR3 length is 15 residues. The DNA of the CDR3 is TGTGCCAGCAGCCCCCAGCGGGGGGGCCAGGAGACCCAGTACTTC. As protein: CASSPQRGGQETQYF.

The V gene is TRBV11-2, the J gene TRBJ2-1; 9 nucleotides match TRBD1. Germline values: CDR1 SGHAT, CDR2 FQNNGV. V gave up 4 bases and J gave up 5 bases; unmatched junction bases: 6. The length of the CDR3 is 15 residues. The CDR3 region has the DNA TGTGCCAGCAGCTCAACGGGACAGGGCGACAATGAGCAGTTCTTC. Translating it yields CASSSTGQGDNEQFF.

The table lists this clone with a count of one. The gene calls are TRBV2 and TRBJ1-5, with 9 bases lining up with TRBD1. Germline V CDR1 and CDR2: SNHLY, FYNNEI. The length of the CDR3 is 15 residues. J was trimmed by 3 bases and V by 5 bases; bases with no gene match: 5. The CDR3 region has the DNA TGTGCCAGCAGTACGGGACAGGGTATCAATCAGCCCCAGCATTTT. This gives the protein CASSTGQGINQPQHF.

The chain employs TRBV11-2 and TRBJ2-7; D is perhaps TRBD1 (6 bases). The CDR3 extends over 16 amino acids. Germline V CDR1 and CDR2: SGHAT, FQNNGV. Trimming removed 5 bases from V and 0 bases from J, with 17 bases in between. CDR3 sequence (DNA): TGTGCCAGCAGCCCCTCGACCAGGGGCGACTCCTACGAGCAGTACTTC. Translation gives CASSPSTRGDSYEQYF. Full variable domain (rest looked up from reference TRBV11-2 and TRBJ2-7): EAGVAQSPRYKIIEKRQSVAFWCNPISGHATLYWYQQILGQGPKLLIQFQNNGVVDDSQLPKDRFSAERLKGVDSTLKIQPAKLEDSAVYLCASSPSTRGDSYEQYFGPGTRLTVT.

The J gene is TRBJ2-7, the V gene TRBV13; D might be TRBD2 (6 bases). Germline V gene sequence: CDR1 PRHDT, CDR2 FYEKMQ (reference sequence). The CDR3 is 16 residues long. V was cut by 0 bases and J by 2 bases, with 14 bases left in between. CDR3 sequence: CASSLGNARGPYEQYF. The CDR3 nucleotides read TGTGCCAGCAGCTTAGGAAACGCGCGGGGCCCCTACGAGCAGTACTTC.

The CDR3 nucleotides are TGTGCCAGCACGGGGTCAGATACGCAGTATTTT. Its translation: CASTGSDTQYF. The V call is TRBV12-3 or TRBV12-4, the J call TRBJ2-3; D is possibly TRBD2 (5 bases). Trimming shortened V by 7 bases and J by 4 bases, and 6 bases separated the two germline ends. This CDR3 has 11 amino acids.

The chain employs TRBV24-1 and TRBJ2-7; TRBD1 matches 8 bases. J lost 4 bases, V lost 4 bases, and 5 bases had no gene match. The CDR3 totals 14 residues. CDR1 KGHDR and CDR2 SFDVKD come from the germline V gene. CDR3 residues: CATSESGGGYEQYF. The CDR3, as DNA: TGTGCCACCAGTGAATCAGGGGGCGGGTACGAGCAGTACTTC.

The rearrangement joins TRBV7-3 to TRBJ2-7, with D possibly TRBD1 on 6 matching bases. The germline gives CDR1 SGHTA, CDR2 FQGTGA. Trimming took off 2 bases at V and 5 bases at J, with 10 bases between the two ends. CDR3 size: 13 residues. The CDR3 nucleotides are TGTGCCAGCAGCTTAGGGGCAGGGGACGAGCAGTACTTC. This gives the protein CASSLGAGDEQYF.

The J gene is TRBJ1-6, the V gene TRBV5-6; D remains ambiguous. V was clipped by 1 base and J by 3 bases, with 11 bases between them. Per the germline V gene, CDR1 is SGHDT and CDR2 is YYEEEE. The CDR3 spans 16 residues. The CDR3 protein is CASSLWQAGYNSPLHF. CDR3 coding DNA: TGTGCCAGCAGCTTGTGGCAGGCAGGCTATAATTCACCCCTCCACTTT. The whole variable domain, filled in from reference TRBV5-6 and TRBJ1-6, reads DAGVTQSPTHLIKTRGQQVTLRCSPKSGHDTVSWYQQALGQGPQFIFQYYEEEERQRGNFPDRFSGHQFPNYSSELNVNALLLGDSALYLCASSLWQAGYNSPLHFGNGTRLTVT.

This sequence joins TRBV12-3 or TRBV12-4 and TRBJ2-7, with D uncertain. This CDR3 has 13 amino acids. Trimming removed 3 bases at V and 5 bases at J, with 11 bases between. The CDR3 loop is CASSFIQRHEQYF. DNA for the CDR3: TGTGCCAGCAGTTTCATCCAGCGCCACGAGCAGTACTTC.

The chain employs TRBV10-3 and TRBJ2-7; D unresolved. Looked up from germline, CDR1 is ENHRY and CDR2 is SYGVKD. V was pared by 4 bases and J by 0 bases, with 10 bases between. The CDR3 is 14 residues long. The DNA for the CDR3 is TGTGCCATCAGTGGACCTAGTTTCTCCTACGAGCAGTACTTC. Translated: CAISGPSFSYEQYF.

This clone has only one observation. The chain links TRBV28 to TRBJ2-7; possible D gene TRBD1, 5 bases. CDR1 MDHEN and CDR2 SYDVKM come from the germline V gene. Trimming shortened V by 1 base and J by 5 bases, and 15 bases separated the two germline ends. This CDR3 has 15 amino acids. CDR3 DNA: TGTGCCAGCAGTTTATTACGGCAGGGTCTTCACGAGCAGTACTTC. As protein: CASSLLRQGLHEQYF.

This clone was picked up one time. The chain has TRBV11-2 and TRBJ1-1, with 7 nucleotides matching TRBD1. The CDR3 has 12 amino acids. V was clipped by 3 bases and J by 6 bases; unmatched bases: 1. CDR1 and CDR2 (germline): SGHAT, FQNNGV. This CDR3 reads CASSFTGAEAFF. CDR3 DNA: TGTGCCAGCAGCTTTACAGGGGCTGAAGCTTTCTTT.

This clone was counted a single time. The CDR3 is CASSLGWGIATNEKLFF. The CDR3 DNA sequence: TGCGCCAGCAGCTTGGGTTGGGGCATTGCAACTAATGAAAAACTGTTTTTT. V and J are TRBV5-1 and TRBJ1-4; TRBD1 is a possible D gene (5 bases). This CDR3 has 17 amino acids. The V end lost 0 bases, the J end lost 0 bases, and 12 bases lay between the germline ends. The germline gives CDR1 SGHRS, CDR2 YFSETQ.

The chain is built from TRBV28 and TRBJ1-1; TRBD1 aligns across 10 bases. The germline gives CDR1 MDHEN, CDR2 SYDVKM. CDR3 length: 17 amino acids. J gave up 0 bases and V 3 bases, and 7 bases lay outside the gene matches. CDR3 amino acids: CASSFPGQGIVNTEAFF. DNA for the CDR3: TGTGCCAGCAGTTTCCCGGGACAGGGGATTGTGAACACTGAAGCTTTCTTT.

In this sample, this clone turned up once. The V call is TRBV15, the J call TRBJ2-7, with 9 bases fitting TRBD2. The CDR3 runs to 15 residues. J was trimmed by 2 bases and V by 2 bases; bases with no gene match: 4. Germline lookup yields CDR1 LNHNV and CDR2 YYDKDF (reference sequence). The CDR3 sequence is CATSRRAGGAYEQYF. Written as DNA, the CDR3 is TGTGCCACCAGCAGACGAGCGGGGGGCGCCTACGAGCAGTACTTC.

This chain joins TRBV4-2 and TRBJ2-2, with 8 positions matching TRBD2. The CDR3 is 16 amino acids. CDR1 is LGHNA and CDR2 is YNFKEQ in the germline V gene. With 3 bases clipped from V and 6 bases from J, the junction kept 9 bases outside the gene matches. CDR3 sequence reads: CASSQTGTSNPGELFF. For the CDR3, the DNA is TGTGCCAGCAGCCAGACCGGGACTAGTAATCCCGGGGAGCTGTTTTTT.

The chain has TRBV19 and TRBJ2-2, with D perhaps matching TRBD1 (5 bases). Germline V gives CDR1 LNHDA, CDR2 SQIVND (reference sequence). The length of the CDR3 is 15 residues. Trimming stripped 3 bases from V and 0 bases from J, with 8 bases between. Here the CDR3 reads CASSIWTSNTGELFF. CDR3 bases: TGTGCCAGTAGTATCTGGACATCGAACACCGGGGAGCTGTTTTTT.

J is TRBJ1-3 and V is TRBV15, with 7 bases fitting TRBD1. Germline CDR1 is LNHNV and CDR2 is YYDKDF (reference sequence). CDR3 size: 17 residues. The ends lost 2 bases at V and 6 bases at J; junction bases unmatched: 13. CDR3 region: CATSRNSLTGFLNTIYF. The CDR3 DNA is TGTGCCACCAGCAGAAATTCCCTGACAGGGTTTCTAAACACCATATATTTT.

The chain combines TRBV7-9 with TRBJ1-3; a possible D gene is TRBD1 (6 bases). The CDR3 length is 15 residues. V was shortened by 0 bases and J by 2 bases, with 8 bases between the two germline ends. In germline, CDR1 is SEHNR, CDR2 FQNEAQ (reference sequence). The CDR3 loop is CASSLAQGTGNTIYF. As DNA, the CDR3 is TGTGCCAGCAGCTTAGCCCAGGGGACTGGAAACACCATATATTTT.

The J gene is TRBJ1-2, the V gene TRBV6-5, with a possible D match to TRBD1 (5 bases). Looked up from germline, CDR1 is MNHEY and CDR2 is SVGAGI. The CDR3 loop spans 11 amino acids. V was shortened by 8 bases and J by 4 bases, with 8 bases between the two germline ends. CDR3 sequence: CASLGGYGYTF. In DNA, the CDR3 is TGTGCCAGCTTGGGGGGCTATGGCTACACCTTC.

The gene calls are TRBV6-5 and TRBJ1-5, with no clear D. The CDR3 runs to 15 residues. The V gene's germline CDR1 is MNHEY and CDR2 SVGAGI. V was clipped by 6 bases and J by 0 bases, with 12 bases between them. The CDR3 protein is CASSPIESSNQPQHF. CDR3 bases: TGTGCCAGCAGCCCGATCGAGAGTAGCAATCAGCCCCAGCATTTT.

This chain connects TRBV2 to TRBJ2-7; TRBD1 aligns across 7 bases. Germline V gene data show CDR1 as SNHLY and CDR2 as FYNNEI. This CDR3 is built from 15 residues. J lost 0 bases, V lost 3 bases, and 5 bases had no gene match. The CDR3 DNA reads TGTGCCAGCAGTGAGGGTTGGGACAGCTCCTACGAGCAGTACTTC. Its protein is CASSEGWDSSYEQYF.

The genes are TRBV5-1 and TRBJ2-7, with D perhaps matching TRBD1 (6 bases). The CDR3 spans 15 residues. The ends were cut back, 0 bases at V and 5 bases at J, with 15 bases in the middle. CDR1 SGHRS and CDR2 YFSETQ come from the germline V gene. CDR3 coding DNA: TGCGCCAGCAGCTTGGACGGGACACCAGAGGACGAGCAGTACTTC. Amino acids: CASSLDGTPEDEQYF.